This TCR beta chain came from a study of cytomegalovirus exposure and HLA in healthy donors. Study at large: A prior study identified 117 million unique TCR beta sequences from about 179 million T cells. Study findings and constraints: Looking again later, the authors saw that most CMV-associated TCR beta chains seemed HLA-restricted. After further analysis at a later stage, around 17,000 TCR beta sequences were associated with HLA alleles at 0.05 false discovery rate. In a later analysis, TCR beta V- and J-gene trimming showed a link to a missense DCLRE1C variant.

From germline, CDR1 is MGHRA and CDR2 YSYEKL. V was clipped by 0 bases and J by 8 bases, with 14 bases between them. The CDR3 sequence is 16 residues long. This clone was picked up a small number of times. Its antigen is still unknown. In the PCR, 60 Vbeta and 13 Jbeta primers were used. Generated by immunoSEQ multiplex PCR, the TCRdb table keeps only in-frame clones and is missing some. The sample shows under 150,000 clones, approximately 90% of them seen only once. This chain uses TRBV4-1 with TRBJ1-6; perhaps TRBD1 as D (6 bases). The sequenced material came from PBMCs. The sequence was obtained from a woman in her thirties in good health and CMV-seronegative. CDR3 amino acids: CASSQDRGQFYSPLHF. In nucleotides, the CDR3 is TGCGCCAGCAGCCAAGATAGAGGACAGTTTTATTCACCCCTCCACTTT.